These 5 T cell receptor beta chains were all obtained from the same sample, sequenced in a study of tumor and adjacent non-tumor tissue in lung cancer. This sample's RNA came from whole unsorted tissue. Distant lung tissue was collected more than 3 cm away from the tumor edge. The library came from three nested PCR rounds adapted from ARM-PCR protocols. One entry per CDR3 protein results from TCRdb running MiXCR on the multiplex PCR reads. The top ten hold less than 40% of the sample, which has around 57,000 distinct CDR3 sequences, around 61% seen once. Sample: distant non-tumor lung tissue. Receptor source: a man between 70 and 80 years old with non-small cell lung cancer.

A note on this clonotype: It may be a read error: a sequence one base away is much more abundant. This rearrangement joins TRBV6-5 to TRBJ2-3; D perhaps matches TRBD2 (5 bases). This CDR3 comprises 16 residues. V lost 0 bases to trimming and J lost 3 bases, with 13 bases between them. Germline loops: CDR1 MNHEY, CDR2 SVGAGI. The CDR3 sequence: CASSYSSPPGTDTQYF. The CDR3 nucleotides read TGTGCCAGCAGTTACTCTTCACCCCCGGGGACAGATACGCAGTATTTT.

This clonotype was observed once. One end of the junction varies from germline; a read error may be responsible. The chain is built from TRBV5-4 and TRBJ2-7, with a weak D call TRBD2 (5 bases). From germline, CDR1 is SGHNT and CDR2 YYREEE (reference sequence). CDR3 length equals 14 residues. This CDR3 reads CDSSLQRDSYEQYF. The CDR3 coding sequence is TGTGACAGCAGTTTACAACGGGACTCCTACGAGCAGTACTTC. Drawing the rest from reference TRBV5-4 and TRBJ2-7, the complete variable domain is ETGVTQSPTHLIKTRGQQVTLRCSSQSGHNTVSWYQQALGQGPQFIFQYYREEENGRGNFPPRFSGLQFPNYSSELNVNALELDDSALYLCDSSLQRDSYEQYFGPGTRLTVT.

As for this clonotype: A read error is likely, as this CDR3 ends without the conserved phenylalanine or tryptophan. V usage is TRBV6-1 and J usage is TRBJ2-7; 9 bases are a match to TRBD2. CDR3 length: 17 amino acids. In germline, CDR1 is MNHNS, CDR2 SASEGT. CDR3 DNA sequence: TGTACCAGCAGTGAATTGGATCGAGCGGGGGGCTCCTACGAGCAGTACTTG. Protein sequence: CTSSELDRAGGSYEQYL.

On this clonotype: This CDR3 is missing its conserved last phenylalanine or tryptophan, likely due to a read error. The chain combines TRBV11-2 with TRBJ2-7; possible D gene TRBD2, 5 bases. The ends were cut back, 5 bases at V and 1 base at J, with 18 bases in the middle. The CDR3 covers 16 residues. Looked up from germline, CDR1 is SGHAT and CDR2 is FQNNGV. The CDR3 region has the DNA TGTGCCAGCAGCCTAAGAGGGTATTTAGGATCCTACGAGCAGTACTCC. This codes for CASSLRGYLGSYEQYS.

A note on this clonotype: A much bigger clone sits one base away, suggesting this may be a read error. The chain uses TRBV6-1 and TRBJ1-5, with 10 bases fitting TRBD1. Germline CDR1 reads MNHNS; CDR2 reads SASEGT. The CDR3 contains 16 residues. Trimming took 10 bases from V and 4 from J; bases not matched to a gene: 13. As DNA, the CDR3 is TGTGCCATCTTTCGCCCGGGACAGGGGTCGAATCAGCCCCAGCATTTT. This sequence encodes CAIFRPGQGSNQPQHF.